This T cell receptor (beta chain) was retrieved from a study of T cells expressing NK-cell markers. Regarding this clonotype: Antigen specificity is unknown.

CDR3 length: 14 amino acids. The germline V gene encodes CDR1 SGHTA and CDR2 FQGNSA. The study, taken as a whole, reports: The study found these clonotypes also leading the CD3+CD56-NKG2C+ fraction in a few donors. HCMV specificity of the expanded NKG2C+ T cell clones was not established. Roughly 6 of the donors carried dominant NKG2C+ clonotypes that took up 1.0-7.0% of their CD8+ T cells.

5'RACE template switching with UMIs produced the TCR beta cDNA. TCRdb reprocessed the 5' RACE reads and stores each CDR3 protein as one record, lacking DNA. This sample's table reports 400,000 to 500,000 distinct CDR3 sequences. This TCR was recovered from a woman aged 18-70 years in good health. The genes are TRBV7-2 and TRBJ2-3. The sequenced sample consisted of blood T cells: a sorted CD56 or NKG2C T cell subset, CD4+ or CD8+ T cells, or bulk PBMC T cells (not recorded which). This CDR3 is CASSLALGTDTQYF.